This T cell receptor (beta chain) appears in the sequencing data of a study of blood T cell repertoires in COVID-19. Turning to the study itself: Donors in the United States, Italy and Spain gave samples during acute or convalescent COVID-19.

After removal of 6 bases from V and 2 bases from J, the junction contained 5 bases not matched to a gene. CDR1 and CDR2 from the germline V gene are MNHEY and SVGAGI. The CDR3 is made up of 15 amino acids. In the authors' workflow: Estimation of nucleated cell counts relied on the amplification of reference gene primers. Libraries were prepared by immunoSEQ multiplex PCR; TCRdb keeps only in-frame clonotypes and omits some of them. V and J calls and clone size come straight from that table; D and trimming were deduced from the DNA. This sample yields 150,000 to 200,000 clones, of which roughly 90% are seen a single time; around 21% belongs to the top ten. In its sample, this clone was seen once. Distinct nucleotide sequences in the sample also encode this CDR3.

This receptor was taken from an older man with active or convalescent COVID-19. Sequencing was carried out using peripheral blood. The chain links TRBV6-5 to TRBJ1-5; 9 nucleotides align to TRBD1. CDR3 DNA: TGTGCCAGCAGCAAGGACAGGGGAGGCAATCAGCCCCAGCATTTT. It specifies CASSKDRGGNQPQHF.